Reported below is one T cell receptor beta chain. Its matching antigen is unknown. The method was immunoSEQ multiplex PCR; TCRdb's version includes in-frame clones alone and lacks a portion of them. The repertoire consists of 18,000 or so clones, with 89% occurring once and the leading ten covering 8% to 9.5%. The record originates from a study of T cells in localized non-small cell lung cancer. General observations from the study: A median around 57 of the top 100 tumor clones appeared in adjacent lung.

Germline V gene lookup returns CDR1 SEHNR and CDR2 FQNEAQ (reference sequence). Germline trimming cut 8 bases from V and 6 bases from J; bases unmatched to any gene: 18. The CDR3 covers 17 residues. The chain links TRBV7-9 to TRBJ2-2, with 7 bases matching TRBD1. This TCR came from a man between 40 and 69 years old with stage I lung adenocarcinoma. The material was peripheral blood, obtained before any cancer treatment. CDR3 DNA sequence: TGTGCCAGCTCAGATTTTGGACAGGAGAGCTTATCCGGGGAGCTGTTTTTT. Its translation: CASSDFGQESLSGELFF.